The 26 T cell receptor beta chains presented below share a single source sample, sequenced in a study of cytomegalovirus exposure and HLA in healthy donors. Primers for the PCR totalled 60 Vbeta and 13 Jbeta. Produced via immunoSEQ multiplex PCR; TCRdb's table is partial and in-frame only. In the table there are 100,000 to 150,000 clones, around 83% of which are singletons. Sequenced input: PBMCs. The receptors were sampled from a man in his fifties in good health and CMV-seronegative.

The chain combines TRBV7-2 with TRBJ1-2, with 8 bases lining up with TRBD1. This CDR3 is built from 13 residues. CDR1 and CDR2 from the germline V gene are SGHTA and FQGNSA. V was pared by 3 bases and J by 8 bases, with 5 bases of the junction left unmatched. In nucleotides, the CDR3 is TGTGCCAGCAGCTTCCTTTCAGGGGGCGGCTACACCTTC. Amino acid sequence: CASSFLSGGGYTF.

The chain recombines TRBV27 with TRBJ1-1; D is possibly TRBD1 (5 bases). This CDR3 has 17 amino acids. Trimming cost V 4 bases and J 9 bases, with 27 bases left between them. Germline CDR1 MNHEY, CDR2 SMNVEV (reference sequence). The DNA for the CDR3 is TGTGCCAGCAGTTCGCCCTTCGGACTCCACGTCGGGGGGAAAGCTTTCTTT. Its translation: CASSSPFGLHVGGKAFF.

This clone was seen just once. This specimen includes other DNA sequences encoding the same CDR3. The CDR3 protein is CASSIGTGSYEQYF. DNA of the CDR3: TGTGCCAGTAGTATAGGGACAGGATCTTACGAGCAGTACTTC. This chain links TRBV19 with TRBJ2-7; 7 nucleotides match TRBD1. V shed 1 base, J shed 4 bases, and the junction held 4 bases outside the gene matches. The CDR3 runs 14 residues. Germline values: CDR1 LNHDA, CDR2 SQIVND (reference sequence).

The chain links TRBV7-6 to TRBJ2-1; maybe TRBD1 (6 bases). Per germline, CDR1 SGHVS and CDR2 FNYEAQ. CDR3 length: 14 amino acids. Trimming shortened V by 5 bases and J by 7 bases, and 15 bases separated the two germline ends. The CDR3, as DNA: TGTGCCAGCAGCGGCTACAGGGCCAGGAATGAGCAGTTCTTC. Translated: CASSGYRARNEQFF.

This chain uses TRBV6-5 with TRBJ1-3, with TRBD1 identical over 7 bases. CDR3 size: 15 residues. Germline V lookup: CDR1 MNHEY, CDR2 SVGAGI. The junction had 3 bases not matched to a gene; V was cut back by 4 bases and J by 0 bases. The CDR3 DNA reads TGTGCCAGCAGTTTAGGGGACAGCTCTGGAAACACCATATATTTT. Translation gives CASSLGDSSGNTIYF.

This chain joins TRBV9 and TRBJ2-5, with D perhaps matching TRBD2 (5 bases). V lost 2 bases and J 4 bases, leaving 15 bases between the germline ends. Germline values: CDR1 SGDLS, CDR2 YYNGEE. The CDR3 totals 15 residues. The CDR3 DNA sequence: TGTGCCAGCAGCGTCGGCACTAGAGTAGGAGAGACCCAGTACTTC. Amino acids: CASSVGTRVGETQYF.

The rearrangement joins TRBV7-2 to TRBJ1-1; no firm D call. This CDR3 contains 15 residues. Germline-derived CDR1 and CDR2 are SGHTA and FQGNSA. Trimming removed 5 bases from V and 0 bases from J, with 13 bases in between. The CDR3 sequence: CASSPITVMNTEAFF. DNA for the CDR3: TGTGCCAGCAGCCCGATTACGGTCATGAACACTGAAGCTTTCTTT.

The chain joins TRBV2 to TRBJ1-1; perhaps TRBD1 as D (6 bases). CDR1 SNHLY and CDR2 FYNNEI come from the germline V gene. The CDR3 contains 13 residues. Trimming pared 6 bases from V and 3 bases from J, leaving 11 bases between. Here the CDR3 reads CASRVQGYTEAFF. As DNA, the CDR3 is TGTGCCAGCAGGGTACAGGGCTACACTGAAGCTTTCTTT. The variable domain in full, with the rest retrieved from reference TRBV2 and TRBJ1-1, is EPEVTQTPSHQVTQMGQEVILRCVPISNHLYFYWYRQILGQKVEFLVSFYNNEISEKSEIFDDQFSVERPDGSNFTLKIRSTKLEDSAMYFCASRVQGYTEAFFGQGTRLTVV.

The chain couples TRBV5-1 to TRBJ2-3; 8 bases fit TRBD1. Unmatched junction bases numbered 4, after V lost 0 bases and J lost 1 base. The CDR3 has 16 amino acids. Per the germline V gene, CDR1 is SGHRS and CDR2 is YFSETQ. The CDR3 loop is CASSLAPTGGTDTQYF. CDR3 sequence (DNA): TGCGCCAGCAGCTTGGCCCCGACAGGGGGCACAGATACGCAGTATTTT.

The rearrangement joins TRBV27 to TRBJ1-2; the D gene is possibly TRBD1 (5 bases). V lost 7 bases to trimming and J lost 2 bases, with 17 bases between them. The CDR3 totals 15 residues. Germline V gene data show CDR1 as MNHEY and CDR2 as SMNVEV (reference sequence). In nucleotides, the CDR3 is TGTGCCAGCAAATCCATGATAAGGGGAAACTATGGCTACACCTTC. Translating gives CASKSMIRGNYGYTF.

V and J are TRBV2 and TRBJ2-5, with a possible D match to TRBD1 (6 bases). V gave up 6 bases and J gave up 5 bases, with 16 bases separating them. The germline gives CDR1 SNHLY, CDR2 FYNNEI. The CDR3 has 14 amino acids. CDR3 amino acids: CASSGNGQRETQYF. The CDR3, as DNA: TGTGCCAGCAGCGGAAATGGACAGAGGGAGACCCAGTACTTC.

V and J are TRBV19 and TRBJ2-5, with TRBD1 as a possible D gene (5 bases). The last part of the DNA fits TRBJ2-7 better; the J call may be wrong. CDR3 length: 11 residues. Germline V gives CDR1 LNHDA, CDR2 SQIVND (reference sequence). CDR3 region: CASTDSYEQYF. The CDR3 DNA follows: TGTGCCAGTACCGACAGCTACGAGCAGTACTTC.

J is TRBJ1-6 and V is TRBV30; D is perhaps TRBD1 (6 bases). The CDR3 has 15 amino acids. Germline V gene lookup returns CDR1 GTSNPN and CDR2 SVGIG (reference sequence). V lost 3 bases to trimming and J lost 7 bases, with 16 bases between them. CDR3 coding DNA: TGTGCCTGGAGGGACAGTCAAAGGGGGAATTCACCCCTCCACTTT. Its translation: CAWRDSQRGNSPLHF.

This clone has a handful of counts. This rearrangement joins TRBV4-2 to TRBJ1-5; a possible D gene is TRBD1 (5 bases). The CDR3 totals 16 residues. Per germline, CDR1 LGHNA and CDR2 YNFKEQ. Deletions cut 0 bases from V and 1 base from J, with 10 bases between. The CDR3 nucleotides read TGTGCCAGCAGCCAAGAACAAGGGGCAAGCAATCAGCCCCAGCATTTT. Translated, it gives CASSQEQGASNQPQHF.

The rearrangement uses TRBV9 and TRBJ1-2, with 7 bases aligning to TRBD1. Germline V lookup: CDR1 SGDLS, CDR2 YYNGEE. The CDR3 spans 15 residues. V lost 0 bases and J lost 3; bases outside the gene matches: 5. CDR3 in DNA: TGTGCCAGCAGCGTAGCTCCCAGGGGGGACTATGGCTACACCTTC. Translating gives CASSVAPRGDYGYTF.

V gene TRBV9 combines with J gene TRBJ1-2, with 9 nucleotides matching TRBD1. J gave up 2 bases and V 4 bases, and 12 bases lay outside the gene matches. Germline assignment: CDR1 SGDLS and CDR2 YYNGEE. This CDR3 is built from 17 residues. The CDR3 is CASSYTTGTGRNYGYTF. The CDR3 DNA sequence: TGTGCCAGCAGCTATACGACGGGGACAGGGAGGAACTATGGCTACACCTTC.

The genes are TRBV7-8 and TRBJ2-3; D remains unclear. CDR3 length: 15 residues. Per the germline V gene, CDR1 is SGHVS and CDR2 is FQNEAQ. Between the trimmed V and J ends, which lost 5 bases and 0 bases, there was a span of 12 bases. CDR3: CASSAVRRSTDTQYF. CDR3 sequence (DNA): TGTGCCAGCAGCGCGGTAAGACGGAGCACAGATACGCAGTATTTT.

This clone appeared a few times. Relative to the germline gene, one junction end is altered; a read error may explain this. Other DNA sequences from this sample encode an identical CDR3 as well. The V gene is TRBV7-7, the J gene TRBJ1-6, with D tentatively TRBD1 (6 bases). There are 14 residues in the CDR3. From germline, CDR1 is SSHAT and CDR2 FNYEAQ (reference sequence). DNA of the CDR3: TGTGCTAGCAGCGGCGGGGGGCCAGGTTCACCCCTCCACTTT. It is translated as CASSGGGPGSPLHF. Combining the CDR3 with reference TRBV7-7 and TRBJ1-6 gives the whole variable domain GAGVSQSPRYKVTKRGQDVTLRCDPISSHATLYWYQQALGQGPEFLTYFNYEAQPDKSGLPSDRFSAERPEGSISTLTIQRTEQRDSAMYRCASSGGGPGSPLHFGNGTRLTVT.

The V call is TRBV2, the J call TRBJ2-5; perhaps TRBD2 as D (5 bases). The length of the CDR3 is 12 residues. The germline V gene has CDR1 SNHLY and CDR2 FYNNEI. The V end lost 7 bases, the J end lost 2 bases, and 8 bases lay between the germline ends. CDR3 bases: TGTGCCAGCACTAGGAGGCAAGAGACCCAGTACTTC. This translates into CASTRRQETQYF.

This clone was seen once. CDR3 residues: CAWTRGAGLTNTEAFF. The CDR3 nucleotides are TGTGCCTGGACAAGAGGTGCAGGGTTAACGAACACTGAAGCTTTCTTT. V and J are TRBV30 and TRBJ1-1, with D possibly TRBD1 on 5 matching bases. V lost 4 bases and J lost 1, with 19 bases in between. Per the germline V gene, CDR1 is GTSNPN and CDR2 is SVGIG (reference sequence). This CDR3 has 16 residues.

The chain employs TRBV4-2 and TRBJ2-2; TRBD1 aligns across 8 bases. The CDR3 has 16 residues. Germline CDR1 LGHNA, CDR2 YNFKEQ. With V trimmed by 2 bases and J by 1 base, 3 bases remained unmatched. The CDR3 region has the DNA TGTGCCAGCAGCCAACTAGGACAGGGGAACACCGGGGAGCTGTTTTTT. It is translated as CASSQLGQGNTGELFF.

This chain joins TRBV23-1 and TRBJ2-6; 7 bases are shared with TRBD2. TRBV23-1 is known as an ORF, though its function is uncertain. The CDR3 is made up of 17 amino acids. V lost 0 bases, J lost 0 bases, and 2 bases stayed unmatched. In DNA form, the CDR3 reads TGCGCCAGCAGTCAATCGATAGCGGGCTCTGGGGCCAACGTCCTGACTTTC. Translation: CASSQSIAGSGANVLTF.

This sequence joins TRBV2 and TRBJ2-2; 9 bases match TRBD1. V lost 2 bases, J lost 2 bases, and 3 bases stayed unmatched. This CDR3 is 16 amino acids long. CDR1 and CDR2 from the germline V gene are SNHLY and FYNNEI. The CDR3 DNA reads as TGTGCCAGCAGTGAACAGGGACAGGGTAACACCGGGGAGCTGTTTTTT. This sequence encodes CASSEQGQGNTGELFF.

V is TRBV9 and J is TRBJ2-1, with 9 bases matching TRBD1. Germline loops: CDR1 SGDLS, CDR2 YYNGEE. The CDR3 totals 15 residues. V shed 6 bases, J shed 4 bases, and the junction held 8 bases outside the gene matches. CDR3 nucleotides: TGTGCCAGCACGATTGGGACAGGGCCGTACAATGAGCAGTTCTTC. Translated, it gives CASTIGTGPYNEQFF.

The chain joins TRBV5-1 to TRBJ1-1; perhaps TRBD1 as D (5 bases). The ends were cut back, 0 bases at V and 5 bases at J, with 14 bases in the middle. CDR1 SGHRS and CDR2 YFSETQ come from the germline V gene. The CDR3 has 15 amino acids. The CDR3 DNA reads TGCGCCAGCAGCTTGGTTTCAGGGATGGGGACTGAAGCTTTCTTT. This encodes CASSLVSGMGTEAFF.

This clone was counted only a few times. V gene TRBV5-1 combines with J gene TRBJ1-6; 10 nucleotides line up with TRBD1. Looked up from germline, CDR1 is SGHRS and CDR2 is YFSETQ. V lost 2 bases, J lost 6 bases, and 5 bases stayed unmatched. There are 16 residues in the CDR3. The CDR3 spells CASSFGQGVTNSPLHF. The CDR3 DNA reads as TGCGCCAGCAGCTTCGGACAGGGGGTGACTAATTCACCCCTCCACTTT.